Presented here are 4 T cell receptor beta chains from one specimen sequenced in a study of identical twins. MiXCR, run by TCRdb on the 5' RACE reads, gives a single entry per CDR3 protein. This table has 450,000 or so distinct CDR3 sequences, 11% to 15% appearing once. This sample also belongs to another study, concerning yellow fever vaccine responses in identical twins.

Sequenced input: CD4+ T cells sorted from blood. Every receptor here comes from a woman aged 18-35 years in good health.

CDR3 in DNA: TGTGCCAGCTCACCTCCGGAAAACAGGGATCACGGGAGGGCCAAGAACGAGCAGTACTTC. This translates into CASSPPENRDHGRAKNEQYF. The chain is built from TRBV18 and TRBJ2-7, with 8 bases fitting TRBD2. Germline V gene sequence: CDR1 KGHSH, CDR2 LQKENI. This CDR3 comprises 20 residues. Trimming took 3 bases from V and 5 from J; bases not matched to a gene: 24.

Notes on this clonotype: No conserved phenylalanine or tryptophan ends this CDR3, so it is likely a read error. CDR3 protein: CASSLGQIGDEQFL. CDR3 sequence (DNA): TGTGCCAGCAGTTTAGGTCAAATCGGCGATGAGCAGTTCTTG. The chain combines TRBV12-3 or TRBV12-4 with TRBJ2-1; D gene unclear. The V and J ends lost 1 base and 8 bases respectively, with 12 bases between them. The CDR3 has 14 amino acids.

This clonotype showed up just a few times. The chain employs TRBV5-6 and TRBJ2-5; 13 nucleotides agree with TRBD2. The V segment lost 5 bases and the J segment 5 bases; nucleotides outside the gene matches: 3. From germline, CDR1 is SGHDT and CDR2 YYEEEE. There are 14 residues in the CDR3. CDR3 DNA: TGTGCCAGCAGTCAACTAGCGGGAGGGGAGACCCAGTACTTC. Amino acid sequence: CASSQLAGGETQYF. The entire variable domain, with the rest obtained from reference TRBV5-6 and TRBJ2-5, is as follows: DAGVTQSPTHLIKTRGQQVTLRCSPKSGHDTVSWYQQALGQGPQFIFQYYEEEERQRGNFPDRFSGHQFPNYSSELNVNALLLGDSALYLCASSQLAGGETQYFGPGTRLLVL.

The chain combines TRBV9 with TRBJ2-7; 8 nucleotides agree with TRBD2. This CDR3 is built from 15 residues. In germline, CDR1 is SGDLS, CDR2 YYNGEE. Losses at the gene ends were 0 bases for V and 2 bases for J; bases not matched to a gene: 4. CDR3 nucleotide sequence: TGTGCCAGCAGCGTAGAATCGGGGGGGACCTACGAGCAGTACTTC. Its translation: CASSVESGGTYEQYF.